The 5 T cell receptor beta chains presented below share a single source sample, sequenced in a study of CD8+ T cells in alopecia areata. Once RNA had been extracted, it was reverse transcribed into cDNA to act as the sequencing template. The protocol was immunoSEQ multiplex PCR, while the TCRdb copy is restricted to in-frame clones and leaves out a portion. The sample gives about 150,000 clones, around 87% of which show up once; roughly 16% is in the top ten. The sample here was CD8+ T cells sorted from blood, taken at week 0. The source is a human donor with alopecia areata.

The chain uses TRBV27 and TRBJ2-7; 8 bases align to TRBD2. The length of the CDR3 is 15 residues. The junction had 12 bases not matched to a gene; V was cut back by 4 bases and J by 7 bases. Germline V gene lookup returns CDR1 MNHEY and CDR2 SMNVEV (reference sequence). The CDR3 reads CASSSSGPGRGEQYF. In nucleotides, the CDR3 is TGTGCCAGCAGTTCTAGCGGGCCGGGGAGAGGTGAGCAGTACTTC.

The J gene is TRBJ2-3, the V gene TRBV10-3; D unresolved. CDR3 size: 15 residues. CDR1 is ENHRY, CDR2 SYGVKD, per germline. V shed 0 bases and J shed 4 bases, with 11 bases lying between them. CDR3 bases: TGTGCCATCAGTGAGTCGGCCGGGTTGGCAGATACGCAGTATTTT. It encodes CAISESAGLADTQYF.

CDR3 nucleotide sequence: TGCGCCAGCAGCCAAGCCAGTCGGGCTAGCGGTGAGCAGTTCTTC. Translation gives CASSQASRASGEQFF. The V and J genes are TRBV4-1 and TRBJ2-1, with 7 bases lining up with TRBD2. The CDR3 runs to 15 residues. After removal of 1 base from V and 9 bases from J, the junction contained 9 bases not matched to a gene. The germline gives CDR1 MGHRA, CDR2 YSYEKL.

The V gene is TRBV29-1, the J gene TRBJ1-2; D is perhaps TRBD1 (5 bases). Germline V gives CDR1 SQVTM, CDR2 ANQGSEA. The CDR3 contains 13 residues. V lost 3 bases, J lost 2 bases, and 10 bases lay in between. The chain's CDR3 is CSVEGQANYGYTF. The CDR3 DNA reads TGCAGCGTTGAGGGGCAGGCGAACTATGGCTACACCTTC.

This rearrangement joins TRBV2 to TRBJ1-3; possibly TRBD1 for D (6 bases). Germline CDR1 and CDR2: SNHLY and FYNNEI. Trimming stripped 5 bases from V and 4 bases from J, with 9 bases between. The CDR3 is made up of 13 amino acids. The CDR3 region is CASSRGGGNTIYF. CDR3 nucleotide sequence: TGTGCCAGCAGTAGAGGGGGAGGAAACACCATATATTTT.